This TCR beta chain originates from a study of blood T cell repertoires in COVID-19. Clones were read by immunoSEQ multiplex PCR, and TCRdb kept only the in-frame ones, dropping some. The sample has hundreds of thousands of clones, 87% seen once. The CDR3 consists of 16 residues. Germline V gene sequence: CDR1 SEHNR, CDR2 FQNEAQ (reference sequence). Trimming cost V 1 base and J 7 bases; bases outside gene matches: 9. This clone has a handful of counts. Seattle patients were enrolled while actively infected and followed longitudinally. The rearrangement uses TRBV7-9 and TRBJ1-1, with 10 bases fitting TRBD1. The sample consisted of peripheral blood. The origin of this receptor is a woman aged 50 to 60 with COVID-19, enrolled during active disease. The CDR3 region has the DNA TGTGCCAGCAGCTTAGGCGAACGACAGGGGGCGATTGAAGCTTTCTTT. This encodes CASSLGERQGAIEAFF.